These T cell receptor beta chains were read from a single sample in a study of cytomegalovirus exposure and HLA in healthy donors. The data were produced by immunoSEQ multiplex PCR, yet TCRdb's version contains in-frame clones alone and is incomplete. The table includes 120,000 or so clones, over 80% detected once. The source material was PBMCs. The receptors shown here come from a man aged 50-59 years in good health and CMV-seronegative. Both conserved end residues are part of each CDR3. A D gene is named only where the DNA matches it firmly. Size tells how often a clone was seen (once, few, many) or the class of an expanded clone, and some rows leave it out.

abundance,d_gene,j_gene,v_gene,len,CDR3aa,CDR3nt
NA,NA,TRBJ1-2,TRBV7-9,12,CASSPSGWGYTF,TGTGCCAGCAGCCCATCCGGGTGGGGCTACACCTTC
NA,TRBD1,TRBJ2-3,TRBV30,14,CAWGVQGGTDTQYF,TGTGCCTGGGGCGTTCAGGGGGGCACAGATACGCAGTATTTT
NA,NA,TRBJ2-3,TRBV5-1,16,CASSPQSRRGTDTQYF,TGCGCCAGCAGCCCTCAGTCCCGGAGGGGCACAGATACGCAGTATTTT
NA,NA,TRBJ2-7,TRBV28,15,CASSLPSVSSYEQYF,TGTGCCAGCAGTTTACCTAGCGTAAGCTCCTACGAGCAGTACTTC
NA,TRBD1,TRBJ2-5,TRBV25-1,14,CASSGTGERGTQYF,TGTGCCAGCAGCGGGACAGGGGAGCGGGGGACCCAGTACTTC
NA,NA,TRBJ2-1,TRBV27,21,CASVRTGVIAGTHSSYNEQFF,TGTGCCAGCGTCAGGACAGGGGTTATAGCGGGGACTCATAGCTCCTACAATGAGCAGTTCTTC
NA,TRBD2,TRBJ2-3,TRBV2,15,CASKRAGGYTDTQYF,TGTGCCAGCAAAAGGGCGGGGGGGTACACAGATACGCAGTATTTT
once,TRBD2,TRBJ2-7,TRBV18,15,CASSPWGGNSYEQYF,TGTGCCAGCTCACCATGGGGGGGGAACTCCTACGAGCAGTACTTC
NA,NA,TRBJ1-2,TRBV30,14,CAWSTIQGNRGYTF,TGTGCCTGGAGTACAATACAGGGAAATAGGGGCTACACCTTC
once,NA,TRBJ1-2,TRBV28,14,CASSLRGGLFGYTF,TGTGCCAGCAGTTTAAGGGGGGGCCTATTTGGCTACACCTTC
NA,NA,TRBJ2-3,TRBV5-4,15,CASSLDSGSTDTQYF,TGTGCCAGCAGCTTGGATAGCGGAAGCACAGATACGCAGTATTTT
once,TRBD1,TRBJ1-4,TRBV6-1,16,CASSAGQGGGNEKLFF,TGTGCCAGCAGTGCCGGACAGGGGGGAGGTAATGAAAAACTGTTTTTT
NA,TRBD2,TRBJ2-7,TRBV18,15,CASSPRGAGGGEQYF,TGTGCCAGCTCACCGCGAGGGGCGGGCGGGGGCGAGCAGTACTTC
once,NA,TRBJ2-5,TRBV5-1,14,CASSLGHPQETQYF,TGCGCCAGCAGCTTGGGGCACCCCCAAGAGACCCAGTACTTC
NA,NA,TRBJ1-3,TRBV7-6,15,CASSLDRRAGNTIYF,TGTGCCAGCAGCTTAGATCGCAGGGCAGGAAACACCATATATTTT
NA,NA,TRBJ2-3,TRBV27,15,CTSSFRQGLADTQYF,TGTACCAGCAGTTTTCGGCAGGGGTTAGCAGATACGCAGTATTTT
NA,TRBD1,TRBJ1-2,TRBV28,11,CASRTGYGYTF,TGTGCCAGCAGGACAGGGTATGGCTACACCTTC
NA,NA,TRBJ2-7,TRBV6-6,12,CASKGQSYEQYF,TGTGCCAGCAAGGGGCAGTCCTACGAGCAGTACTTC
NA,TRBD1,TRBJ1-2,TRBV19,15,CASSGRDRGIYGYTF,TGTGCCAGTAGTGGCAGAGACAGGGGAATATACGGCTACACCTTC
NA,NA,TRBJ2-3,TRBV6-5,16,CASSYNQGMGTDTQYF,TGTGCCAGCAGTTACAACCAGGGGATGGGGACAGATACGCAGTATTTT
NA,NA,TRBJ1-5,TRBV27,13,CASSRTANQPQHF,TGTGCCAGCAGTAGGACAGCAAATCAGCCCCAGCATTTT
NA,TRBD2,TRBJ2-7,TRBV7-9,15,CASSLGDGGVYEQYF,TGTGCCAGCAGCCTTGGGGACGGGGGGGTCTACGAGCAGTACTTC
NA,NA,TRBJ2-1,TRBV6-1,13,CATGVNPYNEQFF,TGTGCCACTGGAGTAAACCCCTACAATGAGCAGTTCTTC
NA,NA,TRBJ2-7,TRBV29-1,11,CSVGSDYEQYF,TGCAGCGTTGGGTCAGACTACGAGCAGTACTTC
NA,TRBD2,TRBJ2-1,TRBV9,17,CASSPGGGGGSYNEQFF,TGTGCCAGCAGCCCCGGGGGAGGCGGGGGCTCCTACAATGAGCAGTTCTTC
NA,NA,TRBJ2-7,TRBV4-3,15,CASSQSAGLRNEQYF,TGCGCCAGCAGCCAAAGCGCGGGACTCCGGAACGAGCAGTACTTC
NA,NA,TRBJ2-3,TRBV10-3,15,CAIRGEVPPTDTQYF,TGTGCCATCAGGGGGGAGGTTCCTCCCACAGATACGCAGTATTTT
NA,NA,TRBJ1-1,TRBV7-8,15,CASSLAATMNTEAFF,TGTGCCAGCAGCTTAGCAGCGACGATGAACACTGAAGCTTTCTTT
NA,NA,TRBJ1-5,TRBV5-6,15,CASSVGGRSNQPQHF,TGTGCCAGCAGCGTCGGGGGTCGTAGCAATCAGCCCCAGCATTTT
once,NA,TRBJ1-6,TRBV19,16,CASSTQAGAHNSPLHF,TGTGCCAGTAGTACTCAAGCGGGGGCGCATAATTCACCCCTCCACTTT
few,NA,TRBJ2-7,TRBV5-4,17,CASSLAAVGGWSSEQYF,TGTGCCAGCAGCTTGGCAGCAGTCGGAGGGTGGTCGAGCGAGCAGTACTTC
NA,NA,TRBJ2-1,TRBV20-1,10,CSAVLREQFF,TGCAGTGCCGTGCTGAGGGAGCAGTTCTTC
few,TRBD1,TRBJ1-3,TRBV5-1,16,CASSWADRGSGNTIYF,TGCGCCAGCAGCTGGGCAGACAGGGGCTCTGGAAACACCATATATTTT
NA,NA,TRBJ1-1,TRBV19,12,CASSQWNTEAFF,TGTGCCAGTAGCCAGTGGAACACTGAAGCTTTCTTT
NA,NA,TRBJ1-6,TRBV5-1,13,CASSDSNNSPLHF,TGCGCCAGCAGCGACAGCAATAATTCACCCCTCCACTTT
NA,TRBD1,TRBJ1-2,TRBV5-1,15,CASSSGTARNYGYTF,TGCGCCAGCAGCTCAGGGACAGCTAGAAACTATGGCTACACCTTC
NA,NA,TRBJ1-6,TRBV6-5,14,CASTDRRLNSPLHF,TGTGCCAGCACCGACAGACGATTAAATTCACCCCTCCACTTT
NA,NA,TRBJ2-3,TRBV27,13,CASSLSMRDTQYF,TGTGCCAGCAGTCTCTCCATGAGAGATACGCAGTATTTT
NA,NA,TRBJ1-4,TRBV5-8,14,CASSLEGFNQKLFF,TGTGCCAGCAGCTTGGAGGGGTTTAATCAAAAACTGTTTTTT
NA,TRBD1,TRBJ2-1,TRBV29-1,17,CSVSGTDEGQSYNEQFF,TGCAGCGTCTCCGGGACCGATGAGGGACAGTCCTACAATGAGCAGTTCTTC
NA,NA,TRBJ2-2,TRBV6-1,17,CASSEARTDSYTGELFF,TGTGCCAGCAGTGAAGCCCGGACGGACTCCTACACCGGGGAGCTGTTTTTT
once,TRBD2,TRBJ2-7,TRBV5-1,16,CASGQSTGLARYEQYF,TGCGCCAGCGGTCAATCTACGGGACTAGCGCGTTACGAGCAGTACTTC
NA,NA,TRBJ2-3,TRBV6-5,16,CASSYSSRVHPDTQYF,TGTGCCAGCAGTTACTCATCCAGGGTTCACCCAGATACGCAGTATTTT
NA,NA,TRBJ1-1,TRBV2,12,CASTLGDFEAFF,TGTGCCAGCACCCTAGGGGACTTCGAAGCTTTCTTT
NA,TRBD1,TRBJ1-3,TRBV14,17,CASSHSFTGTGKNTIYF,TGTGCCAGCAGCCACTCCTTCACCGGGACAGGGAAAAACACCATATATTTT
few,TRBD1,TRBJ2-7,TRBV27,14,CASSSDRGFYEQYF,TGTGCCAGCAGTTCCGACAGGGGATTTTACGAGCAGTACTTC
NA,NA,TRBJ2-6,TRBV7-2,15,CASSPARSGANVLTF,TGTGCCAGCAGCCCCGCGCGCTCTGGGGCCAACGTCCTGACTTTC
NA,TRBD1,TRBJ1-4,TRBV9,17,CASRVRDRGRPNEKLFF,TGTGCCAGCCGCGTCCGGGACAGGGGGCGCCCTAATGAAAAACTGTTTTTT
NA,NA,TRBJ2-7,TRBV11-2,12,CASSFSPHEQYF,TGTGCCAGCAGCTTCTCCCCTCACGAGCAGTACTTC
NA,TRBD2,TRBJ2-3,TRBV4-2,18,CASSQVTSGGGETDTQYF,TGTGCCAGCAGCCAAGTAACTAGCGGGGGTGGAGAAACAGATACGCAGTATTTT
few,TRBD2,TRBJ2-7,TRBV15,14,CATSRSGRIYEQYF,TGTGCCACCAGCCGTAGCGGGAGAATCTACGAGCAGTACTTC
NA,NA,TRBJ1-5,TRBV19,14,CASSIRRRDQPQHF,TGTGCCAGTAGCATCCGGAGGCGCGATCAGCCCCAGCATTTT
once,NA,TRBJ2-5,TRBV7-9,12,CASSLVLETQYF,TGTGCCAGCAGCTTAGTATTGGAGACCCAGTACTTC
NA,TRBD2,TRBJ2-2,TRBV2,16,CASSVGLAGNTGELFF,TGTGCCAGCAGTGTTGGGCTAGCGGGTAACACCGGGGAGCTGTTTTTT